This T cell receptor beta chain emerged from a study of Ad26.COV2.S vaccination and SARS-CoV-2 variants. Background on the study: Sample donor was a member of the COV1001 Ad26.COV2.S trial arm. Ad26.COV2.S, an intramuscular injection, was given once or twice 56 days apart.

V gave up 2 bases and J gave up 2 bases, with 22 bases separating them. This CDR3 region has 19 residues. Germline CDR1 is LGHDT and CDR2 is YNNKEL (reference sequence). Regarding this clone: Its antigen is not identified.

Treatment described: approximately 18 received Ad26.COV2.S at low or high dose, single or two shots; several received placebo; per-sample allocation not given. Sample collection was performed on day 63 after the first vaccine or placebo injection. The assay was immunoSEQ multiplex PCR, and TCRdb's table has in-frame clones only and misses some. The repertoire has about 480,000 clones, roughly nine tenths of them found once; the top ten carry 9.5% to 15%. Study-wide results and limits: Following vaccination, spike-specific CD8+ and CD4+ T cell responses reportedly exhibited substantial breadth.

This sample comprised peripheral blood, obtained in a trial of Ad26.COV2.S vaccine versus placebo. The TCR originated in a person aged 18-65 years who received the Ad26.COV2.S COVID-19 vaccine or a placebo. This chain links TRBV3-1 (or the pseudogene TRBV3-2) with TRBJ2-1; D is possibly TRBD2 (6 bases). The CDR3 protein is CASSQLIPGGPDTYNEQFF. CDR3 DNA: TGTGCCAGCAGCCAACTAATTCCCGGGGGTCCCGATACCTACAATGAGCAGTTCTTC.